This TCR beta chain derives from a study of read filtering for tumor transcriptome and immune sequencing. Study overall: Transcriptome libraries were built from DNase-treated RNA. Findings and caveats of the study: IR-seq captured clonotypes deeper and more reliably than RNA-seq.

From 350 to 500 ng of RNA, a library with molecular barcoded alpha/delta and beta/gamma adaptors was made. TCRdb called the reads again in MiXCR, with one record for every CDR3 protein. The sample contains approximately 93,000 distinct CDR3 sequences, roughly a fifth of which appear only once. Trimming shortened V by 6 bases and J by 5 bases, and 13 bases separated the two germline ends. The CDR3 loop spans 13 amino acids. This clonotype appeared many times. The target antigen is unknown. Sequenced: a population of CD138-negative cells sorted from bone marrow. The V gene is TRBV12-3 or TRBV12-4, the J gene TRBJ1-1; D call uncertain. The sequence was collected from a donor at least 40 years old with multiple myeloma. The CDR3 DNA sequence: TGTGCCAGCAGCCACGGTTTTAGGACTGAAGCTTTCTTT. Its protein product is CASSHGFRTEAFF.